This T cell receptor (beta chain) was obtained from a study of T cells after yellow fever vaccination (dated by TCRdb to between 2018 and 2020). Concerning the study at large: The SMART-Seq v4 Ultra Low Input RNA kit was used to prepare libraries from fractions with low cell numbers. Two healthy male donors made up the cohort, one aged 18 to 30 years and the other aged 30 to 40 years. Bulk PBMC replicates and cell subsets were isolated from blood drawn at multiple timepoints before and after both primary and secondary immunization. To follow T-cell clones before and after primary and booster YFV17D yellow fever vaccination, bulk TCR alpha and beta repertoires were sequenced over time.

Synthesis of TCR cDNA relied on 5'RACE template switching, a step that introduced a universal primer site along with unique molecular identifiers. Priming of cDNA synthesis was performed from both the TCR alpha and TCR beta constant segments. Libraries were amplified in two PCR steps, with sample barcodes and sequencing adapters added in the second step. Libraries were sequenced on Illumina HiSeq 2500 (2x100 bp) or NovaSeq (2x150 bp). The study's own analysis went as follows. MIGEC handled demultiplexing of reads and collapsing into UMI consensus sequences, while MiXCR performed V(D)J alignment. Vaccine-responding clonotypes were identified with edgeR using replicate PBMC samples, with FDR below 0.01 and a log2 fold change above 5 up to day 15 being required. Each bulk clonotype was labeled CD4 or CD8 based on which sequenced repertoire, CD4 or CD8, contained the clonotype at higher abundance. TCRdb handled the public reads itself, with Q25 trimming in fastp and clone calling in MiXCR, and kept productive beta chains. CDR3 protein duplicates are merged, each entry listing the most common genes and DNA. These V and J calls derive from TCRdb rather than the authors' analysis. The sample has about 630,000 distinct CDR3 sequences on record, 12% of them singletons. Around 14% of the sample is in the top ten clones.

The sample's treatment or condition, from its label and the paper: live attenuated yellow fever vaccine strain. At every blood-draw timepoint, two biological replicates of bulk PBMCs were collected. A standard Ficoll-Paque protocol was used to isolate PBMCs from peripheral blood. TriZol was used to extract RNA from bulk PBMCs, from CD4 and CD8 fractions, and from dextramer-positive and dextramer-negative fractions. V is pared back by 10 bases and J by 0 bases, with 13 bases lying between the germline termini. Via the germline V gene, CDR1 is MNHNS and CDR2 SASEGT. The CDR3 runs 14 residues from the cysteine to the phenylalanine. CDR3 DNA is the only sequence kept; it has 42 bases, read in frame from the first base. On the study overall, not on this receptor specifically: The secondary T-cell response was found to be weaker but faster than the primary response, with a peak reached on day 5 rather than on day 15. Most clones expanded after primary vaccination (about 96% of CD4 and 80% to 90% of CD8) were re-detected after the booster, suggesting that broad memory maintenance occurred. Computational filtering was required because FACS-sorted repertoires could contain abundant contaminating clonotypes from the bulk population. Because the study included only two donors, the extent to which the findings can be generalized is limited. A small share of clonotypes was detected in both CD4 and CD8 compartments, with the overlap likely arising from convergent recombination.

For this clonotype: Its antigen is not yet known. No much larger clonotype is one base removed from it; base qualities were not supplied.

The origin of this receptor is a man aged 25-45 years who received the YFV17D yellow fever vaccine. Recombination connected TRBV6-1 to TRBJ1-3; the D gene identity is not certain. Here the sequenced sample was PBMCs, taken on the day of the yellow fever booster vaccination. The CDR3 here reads CATRPRGSGNTIYF. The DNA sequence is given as TGTGCCACCCGCCCGCGGGGCTCTGGAAACACCATATATTTT.